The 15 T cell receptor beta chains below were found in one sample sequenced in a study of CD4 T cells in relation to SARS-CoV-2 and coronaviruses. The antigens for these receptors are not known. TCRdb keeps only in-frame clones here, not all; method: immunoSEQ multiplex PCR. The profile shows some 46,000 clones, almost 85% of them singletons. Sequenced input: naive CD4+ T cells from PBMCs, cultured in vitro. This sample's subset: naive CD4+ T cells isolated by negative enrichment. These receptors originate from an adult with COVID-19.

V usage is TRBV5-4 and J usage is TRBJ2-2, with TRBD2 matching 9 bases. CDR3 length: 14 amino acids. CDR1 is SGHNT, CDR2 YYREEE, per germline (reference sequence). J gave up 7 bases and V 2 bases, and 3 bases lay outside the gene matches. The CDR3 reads CASSLPSGNGELFF. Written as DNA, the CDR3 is TGTGCCAGCAGCTTACCTAGCGGGAACGGGGAGCTGTTTTTT.

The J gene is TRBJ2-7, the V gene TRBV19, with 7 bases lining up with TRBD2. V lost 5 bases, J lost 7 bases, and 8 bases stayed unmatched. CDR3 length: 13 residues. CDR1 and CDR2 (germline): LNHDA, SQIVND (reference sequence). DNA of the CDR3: TGTGCCAGTAGTCGGTGGGAGGGGCGTGAGCAGTACTTC. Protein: CASSRWEGREQYF.

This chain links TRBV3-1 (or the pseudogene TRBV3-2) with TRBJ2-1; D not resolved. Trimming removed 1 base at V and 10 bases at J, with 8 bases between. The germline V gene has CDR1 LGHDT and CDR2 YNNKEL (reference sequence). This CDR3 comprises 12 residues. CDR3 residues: CASSQAPAEQFF. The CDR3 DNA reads TGTGCCAGCAGCCAAGCCCCCGCCGAGCAGTTCTTC.

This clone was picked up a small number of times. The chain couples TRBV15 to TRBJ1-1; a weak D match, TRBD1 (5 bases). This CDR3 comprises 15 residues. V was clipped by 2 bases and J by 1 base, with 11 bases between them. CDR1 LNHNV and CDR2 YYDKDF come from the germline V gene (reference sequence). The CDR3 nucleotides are TGTGCCACCAGCAGACCAGGGTCGGGGAACACTGAAGCTTTCTTT. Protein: CATSRPGSGNTEAFF. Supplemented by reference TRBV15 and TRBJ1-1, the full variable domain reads DAMVIQNPRYQVTQFGKPVTLSCSQTLNHNVMYWYQQKSSQAPKLLFHYYDKDFNNEADTPDNFQSRRPNTSFCFLDIRSPGLGDTAMYLCATSRPGSGNTEAFFGQGTRLTVV.

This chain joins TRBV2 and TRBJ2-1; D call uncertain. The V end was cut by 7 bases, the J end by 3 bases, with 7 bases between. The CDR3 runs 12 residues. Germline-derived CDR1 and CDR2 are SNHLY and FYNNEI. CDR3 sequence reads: CASKGYYNEQFF. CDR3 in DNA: TGTGCCAGCAAGGGCTACTACAATGAGCAGTTCTTC.

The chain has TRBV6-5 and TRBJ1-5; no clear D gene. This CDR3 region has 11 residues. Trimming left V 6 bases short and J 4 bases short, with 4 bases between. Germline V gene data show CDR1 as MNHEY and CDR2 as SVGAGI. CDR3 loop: CASRPNQPQHF. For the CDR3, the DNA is TGTGCCAGCAGACCGAATCAGCCCCAGCATTTT.

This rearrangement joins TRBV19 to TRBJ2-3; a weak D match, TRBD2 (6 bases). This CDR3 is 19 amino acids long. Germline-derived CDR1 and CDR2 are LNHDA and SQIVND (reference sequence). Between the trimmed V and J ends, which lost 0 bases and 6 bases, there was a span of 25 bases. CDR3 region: CASSIDLGRGLRLGDTQYF. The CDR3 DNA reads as TGTGCCAGTAGTATAGATTTGGGTCGAGGACTACGACTAGGGGATACGCAGTATTTT. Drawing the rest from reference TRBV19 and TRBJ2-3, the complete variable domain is DGGITQSPKYLFRKEGQNVTLSCEQNLNHDAMYWYRQDPGQGLRLIYYSQIVNDFQKGDIAEGYSVSREKKESFPLTVTSAQKNPTAFYLCASSIDLGRGLRLGDTQYFGPGTRLTVL.

The CDR3 loop reads CASRSTGAEQYF. The DNA for the CDR3 is TGTGCCAGCAGATCTACAGGTGCCGAGCAGTACTTC. The rearrangement links TRBV12-3 or TRBV12-4 to TRBJ2-7; tentative D call: TRBD1 (5 bases). The CDR3 runs to 12 residues. The V end was cut by 6 bases, the J end by 6 bases, with 12 bases between.

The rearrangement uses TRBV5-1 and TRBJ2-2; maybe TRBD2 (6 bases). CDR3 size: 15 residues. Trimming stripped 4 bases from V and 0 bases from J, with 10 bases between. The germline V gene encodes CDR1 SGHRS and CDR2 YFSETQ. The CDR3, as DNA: TGCGCCAGCAGCATTGGGACTTCGAACACCGGGGAGCTGTTTTTT. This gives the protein CASSIGTSNTGELFF.

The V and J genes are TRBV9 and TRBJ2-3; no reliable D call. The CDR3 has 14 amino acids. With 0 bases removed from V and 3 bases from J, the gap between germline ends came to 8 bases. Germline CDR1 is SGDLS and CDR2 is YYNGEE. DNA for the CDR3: TGTGCCAGCAGCGTAGCAAGGGTGACAGATACGCAGTATTTT. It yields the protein CASSVARVTDTQYF.

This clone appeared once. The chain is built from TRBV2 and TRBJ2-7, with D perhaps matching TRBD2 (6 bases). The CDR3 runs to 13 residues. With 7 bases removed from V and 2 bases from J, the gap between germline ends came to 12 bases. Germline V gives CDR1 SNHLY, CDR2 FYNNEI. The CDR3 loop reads CASTLLATYEQYF. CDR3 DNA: TGTGCCAGCACTCTACTAGCAACCTACGAGCAGTACTTC.

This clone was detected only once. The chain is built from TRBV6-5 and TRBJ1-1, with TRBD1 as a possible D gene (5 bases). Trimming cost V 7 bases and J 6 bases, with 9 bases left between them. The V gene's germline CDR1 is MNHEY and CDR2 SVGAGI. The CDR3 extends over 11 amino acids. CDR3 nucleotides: TGTGCCAGCACTCGGGGGGCTGAAGCTTTCTTT. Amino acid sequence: CASTRGAEAFF.

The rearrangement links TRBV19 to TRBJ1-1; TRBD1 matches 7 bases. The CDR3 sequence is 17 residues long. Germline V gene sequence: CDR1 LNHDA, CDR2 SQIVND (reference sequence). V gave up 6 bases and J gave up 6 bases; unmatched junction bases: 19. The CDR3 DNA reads TGTGCCAGTAGCATAATAACAGGGGAAGGGAGGTCACCTGAAGCTTTCTTT. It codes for CASSIITGEGRSPEAFF.

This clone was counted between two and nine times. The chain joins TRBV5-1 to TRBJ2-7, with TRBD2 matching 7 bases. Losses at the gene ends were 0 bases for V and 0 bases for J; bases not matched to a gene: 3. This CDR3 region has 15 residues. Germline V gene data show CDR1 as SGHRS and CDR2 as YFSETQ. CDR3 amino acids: CASSLAGGSSYEQYF. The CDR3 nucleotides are TGCGCCAGCAGCTTGGCCGGCGGGAGCTCCTACGAGCAGTACTTC.

The CDR3 protein is CASSLLAGMNTGELFF. CDR3 DNA: TGTGCCAGCAGCTTACTGGCAGGGATGAACACCGGGGAGCTGTTTTTT. The chain is built from TRBV7-9 and TRBJ2-2; tentative D call: TRBD1 (5 bases). CDR3 length: 16 amino acids. Germline V gene data show CDR1 as SEHNR and CDR2 as FQNEAQ (reference sequence). V lost 2 bases to trimming and J lost 1 base, with 11 bases between them.